The TCR beta chain described here comes from a study of blood T cell repertoires in COVID-19. Turning to the study itself: Researchers got acute and convalescent COVID-19 samples from the United States, Italy and Spain. From T cells, B-cell-depleted T cells, or PBMCs came the material, which was cDNA or gDNA.

How the authors handled the data: Estimation of nucleated cell counts relied on the amplification of reference gene primers. Repertoires were generated with immunoSEQ multiplex PCR, while TCRdb's copy carries only in-frame clones and drops some. For V, J and clone size, that table is used; D and trimming come from the DNA. The profile shows 75,000 to 85,000 clones, 75% to 90% of them singletons. Trimming stripped 1 base from V and 6 bases from J, with 13 bases between. Germline lookup yields CDR1 SGHNT and CDR2 YENEEA. The CDR3 spans 14 residues. Sequencing was performed on peripheral blood. This TCR derives from a human donor in a cohort sampled during active COVID-19. V gene TRBV11-3 combines with J gene TRBJ2-7, with D possibly TRBD1 on 6 matching bases. CDR3 protein: CASSLGARGGEQYF. The DNA of the CDR3 is TGTGCCAGCAGCTTAGGGGCCAGGGGCGGCGAGCAGTACTTC.